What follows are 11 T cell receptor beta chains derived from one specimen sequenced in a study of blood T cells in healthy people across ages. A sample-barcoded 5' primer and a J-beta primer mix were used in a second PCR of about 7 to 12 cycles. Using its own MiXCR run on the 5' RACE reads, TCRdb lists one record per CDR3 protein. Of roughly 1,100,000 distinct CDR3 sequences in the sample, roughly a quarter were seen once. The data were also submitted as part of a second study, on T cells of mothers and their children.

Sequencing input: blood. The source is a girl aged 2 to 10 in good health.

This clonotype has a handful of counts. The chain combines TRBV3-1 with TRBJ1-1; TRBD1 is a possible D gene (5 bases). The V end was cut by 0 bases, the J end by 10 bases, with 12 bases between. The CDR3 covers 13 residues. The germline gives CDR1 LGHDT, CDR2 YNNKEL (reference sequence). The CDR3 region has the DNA TGTGCCAGCAGCCAAGATCCCAGGGTCGGAGCTTTCTTT. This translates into CASSQDPRVGAFF.

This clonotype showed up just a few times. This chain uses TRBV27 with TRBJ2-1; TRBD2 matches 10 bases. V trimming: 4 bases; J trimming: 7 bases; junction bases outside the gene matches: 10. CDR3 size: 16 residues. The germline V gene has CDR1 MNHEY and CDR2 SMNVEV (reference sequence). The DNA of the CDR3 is TGTGCCAGCAGTTCCTCAGCGGGGGGGGCTATTAATGAGCAGTTCTTC. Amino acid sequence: CASSSSAGGAINEQFF.

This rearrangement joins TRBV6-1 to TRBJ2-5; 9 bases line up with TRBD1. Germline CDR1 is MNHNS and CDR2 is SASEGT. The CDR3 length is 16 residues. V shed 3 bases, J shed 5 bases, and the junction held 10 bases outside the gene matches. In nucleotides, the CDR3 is TGTGCCAGCAGTGACCACCGGGACAGGGAGTCGGAGACCCAGTACTTC. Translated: CASSDHRDRESETQYF.

The CDR3: CASSLISLASGYNEQFF. CDR3 DNA sequence: TGTGCCAGCAGCTTAATCTCCCTCGCTAGCGGGTACAATGAGCAGTTCTTC. V gene TRBV7-3 combines with J gene TRBJ2-1, with 8 nucleotides matching TRBD2. Germline CDR1 and CDR2: SGHTA and FQGTGA. The CDR3 runs to 17 residues. V gave up 1 base and J gave up 4 bases; unmatched junction bases: 9.

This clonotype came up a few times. The CDR3 nucleotides read TGTGCCAGCAAATCGGGTTACAATGAGCAGTTCTTC. Amino acids: CASKSGYNEQFF. The J gene is TRBJ2-5, the V gene TRBV6-1; D ambiguous. The J call is uncertain, as TRBJ2-1 better fits the DNA end. Germline loops: CDR1 MNHNS, CDR2 SASEGT. The CDR3 is made up of 12 amino acids.

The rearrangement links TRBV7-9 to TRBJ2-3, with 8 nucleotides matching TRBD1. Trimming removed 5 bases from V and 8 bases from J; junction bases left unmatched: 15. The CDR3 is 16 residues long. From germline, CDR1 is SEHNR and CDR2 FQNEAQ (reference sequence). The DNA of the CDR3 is TGTGCCAGCAGCCACCTAGACAGGGGAGGAAAAAGTACGCAGTATTTT. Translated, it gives CASSHLDRGGKSTQYF.

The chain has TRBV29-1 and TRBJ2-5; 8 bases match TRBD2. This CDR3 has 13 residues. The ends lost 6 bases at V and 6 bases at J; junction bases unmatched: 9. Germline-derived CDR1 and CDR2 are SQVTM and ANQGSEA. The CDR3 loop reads CSVEGLDVKTQYF. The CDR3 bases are TGCAGCGTCGAGGGACTAGATGTTAAGACCCAGTACTTC.

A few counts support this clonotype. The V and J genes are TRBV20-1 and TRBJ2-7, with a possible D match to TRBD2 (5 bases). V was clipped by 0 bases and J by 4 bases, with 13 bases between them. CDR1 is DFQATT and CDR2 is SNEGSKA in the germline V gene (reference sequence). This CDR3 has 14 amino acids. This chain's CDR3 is CSARDPKGGYEQYF. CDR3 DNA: TGCAGTGCTAGAGACCCTAAGGGCGGGTACGAGCAGTACTTC.

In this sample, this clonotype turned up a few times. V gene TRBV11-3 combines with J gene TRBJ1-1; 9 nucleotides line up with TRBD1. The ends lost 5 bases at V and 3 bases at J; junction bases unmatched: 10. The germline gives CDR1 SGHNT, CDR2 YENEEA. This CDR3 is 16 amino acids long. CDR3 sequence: CASSPGQGNTDTEAFF. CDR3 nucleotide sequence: TGTGCCAGCAGCCCCGGACAGGGGAATACGGACACTGAAGCTTTCTTT.

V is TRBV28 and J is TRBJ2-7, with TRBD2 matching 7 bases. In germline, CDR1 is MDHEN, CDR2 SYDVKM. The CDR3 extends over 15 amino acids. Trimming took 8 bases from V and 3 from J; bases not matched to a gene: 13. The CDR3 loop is CASPRCSSGHYEQYF. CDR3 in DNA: TGTGCCAGCCCTCGTTGTTCTAGCGGCCACTACGAGCAGTACTTC.

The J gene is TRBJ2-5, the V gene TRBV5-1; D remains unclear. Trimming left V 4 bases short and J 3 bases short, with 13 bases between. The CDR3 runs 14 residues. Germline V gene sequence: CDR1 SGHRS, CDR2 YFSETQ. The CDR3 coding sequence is TGCGCCAGCAGCGCCCTTTCTGGGGAAGAGACCCAGTACTTC. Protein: CASSALSGEETQYF.